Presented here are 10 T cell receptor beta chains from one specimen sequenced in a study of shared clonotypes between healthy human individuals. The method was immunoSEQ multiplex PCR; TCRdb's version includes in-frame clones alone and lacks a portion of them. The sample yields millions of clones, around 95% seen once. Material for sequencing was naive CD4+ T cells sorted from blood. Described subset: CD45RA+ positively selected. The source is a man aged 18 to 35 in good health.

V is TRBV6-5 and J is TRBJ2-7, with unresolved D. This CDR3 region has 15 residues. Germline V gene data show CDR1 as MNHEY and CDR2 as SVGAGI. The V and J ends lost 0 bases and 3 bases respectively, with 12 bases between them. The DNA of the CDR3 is TGTGCCAGCAGTTACTCCGCGACAAATTACTACGAGCAGTACTTC. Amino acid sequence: CASSYSATNYYEQYF.

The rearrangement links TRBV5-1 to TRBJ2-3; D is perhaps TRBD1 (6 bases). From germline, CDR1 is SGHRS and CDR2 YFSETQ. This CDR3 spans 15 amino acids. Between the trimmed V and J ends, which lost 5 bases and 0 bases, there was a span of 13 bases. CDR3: CASRNRQESTDTQYF. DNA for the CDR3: TGCGCCAGCAGAAACCGACAGGAGAGCACAGATACGCAGTATTTT.

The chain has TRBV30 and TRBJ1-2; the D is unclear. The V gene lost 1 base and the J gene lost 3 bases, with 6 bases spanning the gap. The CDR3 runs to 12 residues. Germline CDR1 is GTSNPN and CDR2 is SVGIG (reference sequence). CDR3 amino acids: CAWSEVDYGYTF. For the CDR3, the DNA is TGTGCCTGGAGTGAGGTAGACTATGGCTACACCTTC.

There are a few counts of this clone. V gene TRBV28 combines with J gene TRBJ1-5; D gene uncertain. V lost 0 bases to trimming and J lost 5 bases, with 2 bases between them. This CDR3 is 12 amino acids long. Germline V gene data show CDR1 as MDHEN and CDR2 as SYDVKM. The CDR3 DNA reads TGTGCCAGCAGTTTATGGGATCAGCCCCAGCATTTT. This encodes CASSLWDQPQHF.

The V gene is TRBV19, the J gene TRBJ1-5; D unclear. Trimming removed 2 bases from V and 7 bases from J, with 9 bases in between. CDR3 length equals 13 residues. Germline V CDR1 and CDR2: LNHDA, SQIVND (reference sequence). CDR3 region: CASSIQVKQPQHF. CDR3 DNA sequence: TGTGCCAGTAGTATACAGGTTAAACAGCCCCAGCATTTT.

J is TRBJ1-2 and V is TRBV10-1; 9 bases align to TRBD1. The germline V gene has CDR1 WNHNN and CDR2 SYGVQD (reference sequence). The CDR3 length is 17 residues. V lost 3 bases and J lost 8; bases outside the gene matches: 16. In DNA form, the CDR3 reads TGCGCCAGCAGTGATAATCCGTTGCCGGGACAGGGAGGAGGCTACACCTTC. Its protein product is CASSDNPLPGQGGGYTF.

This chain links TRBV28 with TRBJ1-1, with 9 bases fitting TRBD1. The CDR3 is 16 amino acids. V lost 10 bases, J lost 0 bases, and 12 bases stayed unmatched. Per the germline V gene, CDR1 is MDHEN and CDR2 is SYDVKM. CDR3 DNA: TGTGCCACTGGAGTTCAGGGACAGGGCATGAACACTGAAGCTTTCTTT. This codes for CATGVQGQGMNTEAFF.

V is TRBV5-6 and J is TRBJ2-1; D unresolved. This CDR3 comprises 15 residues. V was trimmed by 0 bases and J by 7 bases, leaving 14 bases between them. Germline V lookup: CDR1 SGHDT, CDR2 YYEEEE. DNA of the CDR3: TGTGCCAGCAGCTTGGGCCGGGCACTGGGAAATGAGCAGTTCTTC. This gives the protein CASSLGRALGNEQFF.

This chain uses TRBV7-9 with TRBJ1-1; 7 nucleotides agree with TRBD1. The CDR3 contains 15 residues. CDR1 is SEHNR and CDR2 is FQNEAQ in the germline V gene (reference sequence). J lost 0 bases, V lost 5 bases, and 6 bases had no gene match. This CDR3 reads CASSQRQGMNTEAFF. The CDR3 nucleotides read TGTGCCAGCAGCCAAAGACAGGGCATGAACACTGAAGCTTTCTTT.

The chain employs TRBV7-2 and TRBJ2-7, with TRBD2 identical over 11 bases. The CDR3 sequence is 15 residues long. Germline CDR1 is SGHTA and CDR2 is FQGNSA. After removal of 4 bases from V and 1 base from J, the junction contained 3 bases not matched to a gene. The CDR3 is CASSSLAGASYEQYF. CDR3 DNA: TGTGCCAGCAGCTCACTAGCGGGAGCGTCCTACGAGCAGTACTTC.